This T cell receptor beta chain was captured by sequencing in a study of identical twins. Concerning this clonotype itself: Its antigen remains unidentified.

Study-wide points: Weaker excess twin sharing was observed in beta out-of-frame sequences. Conclusions leaned on cross-sectional statistical analysis and did not track the same donors over time.

TCRdb re-analysed the 5' RACE reads in MiXCR, keeping a single row per CDR3 protein. The sample lists approximately 230,000 distinct CDR3 sequences, over 5.5% occurring once. Every sampled donor was Caucasian and healthy. These data were likewise used in another study, on T cells expressing NK-cell markers. That report adds: Several experiments employed an anti-gamma-delta TCR antibody to confine sorting to alpha-beta TCR T cells.

Specimen: CD8+ T cells sorted from blood. This clonotype was obtained from a woman aged 18-29 years in good health.

Here the CDR3 reads CASSDNDYEQYF. CDR3 DNA sequence: TGTGCCAGCAGTGACAACGACTACGAGCAGTACTTC. The V call is TRBV6-6, the J call TRBJ2-7; D remains unclear. V lost 5 bases, J lost 3 bases, and 8 bases lay in between. Germline loops: CDR1 MNHNY, CDR2 SVGAGI (reference sequence). The CDR3 is 12 residues long.